One T cell receptor beta chain is described in this entry. This record comes from a study of blood T cell repertoires in COVID-19. Study-wide background: Both acute and convalescent COVID-19 samples were obtained from the United States, Italy and Spain. Sources were T cells, B-cell-depleted T cells, or PBMCs; the material itself was cDNA or gDNA.

The authors' processing: Quantification of nucleated cells was approximated via reference gene primer amplification. Sequencing used immunoSEQ multiplex PCR; TCRdb keeps in-frame clones, though not all of them. The V and J calls and clone size were taken over from that table, and D and trimming were inferred from the DNA. Here the sample spans some 65,000 clones, about 85% being singletons. Germline V lookup: CDR1 MNHEY, CDR2 SVGAGI. The junction had 1 base not matched to a gene; V was cut back by 4 bases and J by 1 base. This CDR3 region has 15 residues. The sequence derives from a man older than 75 with acute or convalescent COVID-19. The rearrangement links TRBV6-5 to TRBJ2-3; 11 bases are shared with TRBD2. Sequencing was done on a sample of peripheral blood. The CDR3 loop is CASSLLAGGTDTQYF. DNA for the CDR3: TGTGCCAGCAGTTTACTAGCGGGAGGCACAGATACGCAGTATTTT.